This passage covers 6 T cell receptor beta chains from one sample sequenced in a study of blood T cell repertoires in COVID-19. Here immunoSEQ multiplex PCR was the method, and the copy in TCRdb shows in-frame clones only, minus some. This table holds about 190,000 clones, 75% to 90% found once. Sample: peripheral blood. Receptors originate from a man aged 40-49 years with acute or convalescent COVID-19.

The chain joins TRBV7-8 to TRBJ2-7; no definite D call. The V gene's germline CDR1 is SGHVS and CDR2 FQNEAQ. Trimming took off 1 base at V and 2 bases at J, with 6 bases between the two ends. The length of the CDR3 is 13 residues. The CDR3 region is CASSLVDTYEQYF. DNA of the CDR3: TGTGCCAGCAGCTTAGTAGACACCTACGAGCAGTACTTC.

Here the CDR3 reads CASSLTGGTSYEQYF. The CDR3 bases are TGTGCCAGCAGTCTAACAGGGGGCACTTCCTACGAGCAGTACTTC. The genes are TRBV7-2 and TRBJ2-7, with 9 bases identical to TRBD1. Trimming cost V 6 bases and J 1 base; bases outside gene matches: 7. The CDR3 totals 15 residues. Per the germline V gene, CDR1 is SGHTA and CDR2 is FQGNSA.

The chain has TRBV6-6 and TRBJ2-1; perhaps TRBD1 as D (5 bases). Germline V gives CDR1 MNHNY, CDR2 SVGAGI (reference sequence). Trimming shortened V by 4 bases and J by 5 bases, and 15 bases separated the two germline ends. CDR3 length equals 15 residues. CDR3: CASSFRSGPHNEQFF. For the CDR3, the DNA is TGTGCCAGCAGTTTCAGGTCAGGGCCCCACAATGAGCAGTTCTTC.

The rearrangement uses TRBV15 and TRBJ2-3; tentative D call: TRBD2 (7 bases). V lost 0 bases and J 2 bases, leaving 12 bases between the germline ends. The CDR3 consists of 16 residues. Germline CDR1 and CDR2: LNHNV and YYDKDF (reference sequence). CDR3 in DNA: TGTGCCACCAGCAGAGATCGGGGGGCAGTCACAGATACGCAGTATTTT. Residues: CATSRDRGAVTDTQYF.

CDR3 in amino acids: CASSLTQGVVYTGELFF. The CDR3 DNA sequence: TGCGCCAGCAGCCTTACACAGGGGGTCGTTTATACCGGGGAGCTGTTTTTT. The rearrangement uses TRBV4-1 and TRBJ2-2; 8 bases line up with TRBD1. Germline-derived CDR1 and CDR2 are MGHRA and YSYEKL. The V and J ends lost 4 bases and 5 bases, in that order; junction bases with no gene match: 12. CDR3 length: 17 amino acids.

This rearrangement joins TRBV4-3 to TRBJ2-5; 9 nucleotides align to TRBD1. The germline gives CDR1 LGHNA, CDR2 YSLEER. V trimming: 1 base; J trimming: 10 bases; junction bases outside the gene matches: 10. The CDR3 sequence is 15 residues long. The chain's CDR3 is CASSQGPGQGLIQYF. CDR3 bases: TGCGCCAGCAGCCAAGGGCCGGGACAGGGCCTCATCCAGTACTTC.